Below, 13 T cell receptor beta chains from the same sample are listed, as sequenced in a study of blood T cell repertoires in COVID-19. The method was immunoSEQ multiplex PCR; TCRdb's version includes in-frame clones alone and lacks a portion of them. The repertoire holds roughly 340,000 clones, with around nine tenths as singletons. The sequencing input was peripheral blood. Receptor source: a woman aged 70-85 years with COVID-19, enrolled during active disease.

The chain has TRBV2 and TRBJ2-5, with D unresolved. The germline V gene encodes CDR1 SNHLY and CDR2 FYNNEI. This CDR3 is built from 13 residues. The V and J ends lost 3 bases and 5 bases respectively, with 10 bases between them. The CDR3 reads CASSEESGETQYF. CDR3 in DNA: TGTGCCAGCAGTGAGGAATCCGGGGAGACCCAGTACTTC.

V usage is TRBV5-1 and J usage is TRBJ1-2, with D possibly being TRBD1 (6 bases). Trimming shortened V by 4 bases and J by 8 bases, and 15 bases separated the two germline ends. Germline V CDR1 and CDR2: SGHRS, YFSETQ. The CDR3 runs to 13 residues. This chain's CDR3 is CASSEDSSVGYTF. CDR3 DNA: TGCGCCAGCAGCGAGGACAGTTCGGTAGGCTACACCTTC. The full variable domain, in which reference TRBV5-1 and TRBJ1-2 provide the parts outside the CDR3, is KAGVTQTPRYLIKTRGQQVTLSCSPISGHRSVSWYQQTPGQGLQFLFEYFSETQRNKGNFPGRFSGRQFSNSRSEMNVSTLELGDSALYLCASSEDSSVGYTFGSGTRLTVV.

The chain is built from TRBV30 and TRBJ1-1; tentatively, D is TRBD1 (6 bases). The CDR3 extends over 13 amino acids. Germline V gene sequence: CDR1 GTSNPN, CDR2 SVGIG (reference sequence). Trimming took off 4 bases at V and 4 bases at J, with 13 bases between the two ends. CDR3 in amino acids: CAWTTGFITEAFF. CDR3 sequence (DNA): TGTGCCTGGACCACAGGGTTTATCACTGAAGCTTTCTTT.

This clone was detected a few times. This sequence joins TRBV12-3 or TRBV12-4 and TRBJ1-1, with TRBD1 as a possible D gene (6 bases). The ends were cut back, 6 bases at V and 2 bases at J, with 10 bases in the middle. The CDR3 covers 13 residues. The CDR3 DNA follows: TGTGCCAGCAGCTGGGACATAAACACTGAAGCTTTCTTT. Its protein is CASSWDINTEAFF.

This rearrangement joins TRBV5-8 to TRBJ2-2, with D perhaps matching TRBD1 (8 bases). CDR3 size: 14 residues. CDR1 and CDR2 (germline): SGHTS, YDEGEE. The V end lost 4 bases, the J end lost 10 bases, and 17 bases lay between the germline ends. CDR3 nucleotides: TGTGCCAGCAGCCCAACAGGGGGGGCCGCGGAGCTGTTTTTT. Encoded protein: CASSPTGGAAELFF.

This chain joins TRBV19 and TRBJ1-1; 7 bases line up with TRBD1. The CDR3 totals 15 residues. Trimming took 1 base from V and 13 from J; bases not matched to a gene: 15. Looked up from germline, CDR1 is LNHDA and CDR2 is SQIVND (reference sequence). The CDR3 protein is CASSIVPPGGTQVFF. CDR3 coding DNA: TGTGCCAGTAGTATAGTTCCCCCAGGGGGAACACAGGTTTTCTTT.

V is TRBV1 and J is TRBJ1-2; the D call TRBD1 from the table was never checked on the DNA. TRBV1 is a pseudogene locus. The CDR3 is made up of 17 amino acids. The CDR3 region has the DNA TGCACCAGCAGCCAACTACAGGGGGAGGAGGGACGGGATGGCTACACCTTC. Translating gives CTSSQLQGEEGRDGYTF.

This chain uses TRBV24-1 with TRBJ1-4, with 9 bases that match TRBD1. Trimming at V came to 4 bases and at J to 5 bases, leaving 4 bases not matched to a gene. This CDR3 is built from 15 residues. Germline CDR1 is KGHDR and CDR2 is SFDVKD. CDR3 sequence: CATSEPGQGNEKLFF. The CDR3 nucleotides read TGTGCCACCAGTGAACCTGGACAGGGGAATGAAAAACTGTTTTTT.

This clone appeared once. The rearrangement uses TRBV24-1 and TRBJ1-2; TRBD1 agrees at 10 bases. The CDR3 is made up of 19 amino acids. The junction had 10 bases not matched to a gene; V was cut back by 0 bases and J by 1 base. The germline V gene has CDR1 KGHDR and CDR2 SFDVKD. In DNA, the CDR3 is TGTGCCACCAGTGATTTGACAGAAAACCGGGACAGGGGTAACTATGGCTACACCTTC. Its translation is CATSDLTENRDRGNYGYTF.

This clone has just a few counts. The chain employs TRBV4-1 and TRBJ2-7, with a weak D call TRBD1 (5 bases). Trimming cost V 0 bases and J 0 bases, with 15 bases left between them. CDR1 and CDR2 from the germline V gene are MGHRA and YSYEKL. The CDR3 is made up of 17 amino acids. DNA for the CDR3: TGCGCCAGCAGCCAAGATCTTTATTGGGGCAGCTCCTACGAGCAGTACTTC. Translated: CASSQDLYWGSSYEQYF.

In this sample, this clone turned up once. The chain uses TRBV27 and TRBJ1-1; tentative D call: TRBD1 (6 bases). Trimming removed 3 bases from V and 5 bases from J, with 10 bases in between. Germline V lookup: CDR1 MNHEY, CDR2 SMNVEV (reference sequence). CDR3 length: 13 residues. CDR3 sequence: CASSFLQGTEAFF. The CDR3, as DNA: TGTGCCAGCAGTTTTTTACAGGGAACTGAAGCTTTCTTT.

This clone appeared a single time. The chain links TRBV5-6 to TRBJ1-2; the match to TRBD1 covers 9 bases. Germline V gene data show CDR1 as SGHDT and CDR2 as YYEEEE. The CDR3 totals 14 residues. The J segment lost 7 bases and the V segment lost 4 bases, leaving 8 bases of the junction unmatched. CDR3 region: CASSTSGTGFGYTF. Here the CDR3 DNA reads TGTGCCAGCAGCACCTCCGGGACAGGGTTTGGCTACACCTTC.

This clone was counted only a few times. This rearrangement joins TRBV7-9 to TRBJ1-3; possible D gene TRBD1, 5 bases. The germline V and J ends were trimmed by 4 bases and 0 bases, with 13 bases remaining between them. The CDR3 is 16 residues long. Germline V gene data show CDR1 as SEHNR and CDR2 as FQNEAQ (reference sequence). The CDR3 protein is CASSWGGQSSGNTIYF. The CDR3 bases are TGTGCCAGCAGCTGGGGCGGACAAAGCTCTGGAAACACCATATATTTT.